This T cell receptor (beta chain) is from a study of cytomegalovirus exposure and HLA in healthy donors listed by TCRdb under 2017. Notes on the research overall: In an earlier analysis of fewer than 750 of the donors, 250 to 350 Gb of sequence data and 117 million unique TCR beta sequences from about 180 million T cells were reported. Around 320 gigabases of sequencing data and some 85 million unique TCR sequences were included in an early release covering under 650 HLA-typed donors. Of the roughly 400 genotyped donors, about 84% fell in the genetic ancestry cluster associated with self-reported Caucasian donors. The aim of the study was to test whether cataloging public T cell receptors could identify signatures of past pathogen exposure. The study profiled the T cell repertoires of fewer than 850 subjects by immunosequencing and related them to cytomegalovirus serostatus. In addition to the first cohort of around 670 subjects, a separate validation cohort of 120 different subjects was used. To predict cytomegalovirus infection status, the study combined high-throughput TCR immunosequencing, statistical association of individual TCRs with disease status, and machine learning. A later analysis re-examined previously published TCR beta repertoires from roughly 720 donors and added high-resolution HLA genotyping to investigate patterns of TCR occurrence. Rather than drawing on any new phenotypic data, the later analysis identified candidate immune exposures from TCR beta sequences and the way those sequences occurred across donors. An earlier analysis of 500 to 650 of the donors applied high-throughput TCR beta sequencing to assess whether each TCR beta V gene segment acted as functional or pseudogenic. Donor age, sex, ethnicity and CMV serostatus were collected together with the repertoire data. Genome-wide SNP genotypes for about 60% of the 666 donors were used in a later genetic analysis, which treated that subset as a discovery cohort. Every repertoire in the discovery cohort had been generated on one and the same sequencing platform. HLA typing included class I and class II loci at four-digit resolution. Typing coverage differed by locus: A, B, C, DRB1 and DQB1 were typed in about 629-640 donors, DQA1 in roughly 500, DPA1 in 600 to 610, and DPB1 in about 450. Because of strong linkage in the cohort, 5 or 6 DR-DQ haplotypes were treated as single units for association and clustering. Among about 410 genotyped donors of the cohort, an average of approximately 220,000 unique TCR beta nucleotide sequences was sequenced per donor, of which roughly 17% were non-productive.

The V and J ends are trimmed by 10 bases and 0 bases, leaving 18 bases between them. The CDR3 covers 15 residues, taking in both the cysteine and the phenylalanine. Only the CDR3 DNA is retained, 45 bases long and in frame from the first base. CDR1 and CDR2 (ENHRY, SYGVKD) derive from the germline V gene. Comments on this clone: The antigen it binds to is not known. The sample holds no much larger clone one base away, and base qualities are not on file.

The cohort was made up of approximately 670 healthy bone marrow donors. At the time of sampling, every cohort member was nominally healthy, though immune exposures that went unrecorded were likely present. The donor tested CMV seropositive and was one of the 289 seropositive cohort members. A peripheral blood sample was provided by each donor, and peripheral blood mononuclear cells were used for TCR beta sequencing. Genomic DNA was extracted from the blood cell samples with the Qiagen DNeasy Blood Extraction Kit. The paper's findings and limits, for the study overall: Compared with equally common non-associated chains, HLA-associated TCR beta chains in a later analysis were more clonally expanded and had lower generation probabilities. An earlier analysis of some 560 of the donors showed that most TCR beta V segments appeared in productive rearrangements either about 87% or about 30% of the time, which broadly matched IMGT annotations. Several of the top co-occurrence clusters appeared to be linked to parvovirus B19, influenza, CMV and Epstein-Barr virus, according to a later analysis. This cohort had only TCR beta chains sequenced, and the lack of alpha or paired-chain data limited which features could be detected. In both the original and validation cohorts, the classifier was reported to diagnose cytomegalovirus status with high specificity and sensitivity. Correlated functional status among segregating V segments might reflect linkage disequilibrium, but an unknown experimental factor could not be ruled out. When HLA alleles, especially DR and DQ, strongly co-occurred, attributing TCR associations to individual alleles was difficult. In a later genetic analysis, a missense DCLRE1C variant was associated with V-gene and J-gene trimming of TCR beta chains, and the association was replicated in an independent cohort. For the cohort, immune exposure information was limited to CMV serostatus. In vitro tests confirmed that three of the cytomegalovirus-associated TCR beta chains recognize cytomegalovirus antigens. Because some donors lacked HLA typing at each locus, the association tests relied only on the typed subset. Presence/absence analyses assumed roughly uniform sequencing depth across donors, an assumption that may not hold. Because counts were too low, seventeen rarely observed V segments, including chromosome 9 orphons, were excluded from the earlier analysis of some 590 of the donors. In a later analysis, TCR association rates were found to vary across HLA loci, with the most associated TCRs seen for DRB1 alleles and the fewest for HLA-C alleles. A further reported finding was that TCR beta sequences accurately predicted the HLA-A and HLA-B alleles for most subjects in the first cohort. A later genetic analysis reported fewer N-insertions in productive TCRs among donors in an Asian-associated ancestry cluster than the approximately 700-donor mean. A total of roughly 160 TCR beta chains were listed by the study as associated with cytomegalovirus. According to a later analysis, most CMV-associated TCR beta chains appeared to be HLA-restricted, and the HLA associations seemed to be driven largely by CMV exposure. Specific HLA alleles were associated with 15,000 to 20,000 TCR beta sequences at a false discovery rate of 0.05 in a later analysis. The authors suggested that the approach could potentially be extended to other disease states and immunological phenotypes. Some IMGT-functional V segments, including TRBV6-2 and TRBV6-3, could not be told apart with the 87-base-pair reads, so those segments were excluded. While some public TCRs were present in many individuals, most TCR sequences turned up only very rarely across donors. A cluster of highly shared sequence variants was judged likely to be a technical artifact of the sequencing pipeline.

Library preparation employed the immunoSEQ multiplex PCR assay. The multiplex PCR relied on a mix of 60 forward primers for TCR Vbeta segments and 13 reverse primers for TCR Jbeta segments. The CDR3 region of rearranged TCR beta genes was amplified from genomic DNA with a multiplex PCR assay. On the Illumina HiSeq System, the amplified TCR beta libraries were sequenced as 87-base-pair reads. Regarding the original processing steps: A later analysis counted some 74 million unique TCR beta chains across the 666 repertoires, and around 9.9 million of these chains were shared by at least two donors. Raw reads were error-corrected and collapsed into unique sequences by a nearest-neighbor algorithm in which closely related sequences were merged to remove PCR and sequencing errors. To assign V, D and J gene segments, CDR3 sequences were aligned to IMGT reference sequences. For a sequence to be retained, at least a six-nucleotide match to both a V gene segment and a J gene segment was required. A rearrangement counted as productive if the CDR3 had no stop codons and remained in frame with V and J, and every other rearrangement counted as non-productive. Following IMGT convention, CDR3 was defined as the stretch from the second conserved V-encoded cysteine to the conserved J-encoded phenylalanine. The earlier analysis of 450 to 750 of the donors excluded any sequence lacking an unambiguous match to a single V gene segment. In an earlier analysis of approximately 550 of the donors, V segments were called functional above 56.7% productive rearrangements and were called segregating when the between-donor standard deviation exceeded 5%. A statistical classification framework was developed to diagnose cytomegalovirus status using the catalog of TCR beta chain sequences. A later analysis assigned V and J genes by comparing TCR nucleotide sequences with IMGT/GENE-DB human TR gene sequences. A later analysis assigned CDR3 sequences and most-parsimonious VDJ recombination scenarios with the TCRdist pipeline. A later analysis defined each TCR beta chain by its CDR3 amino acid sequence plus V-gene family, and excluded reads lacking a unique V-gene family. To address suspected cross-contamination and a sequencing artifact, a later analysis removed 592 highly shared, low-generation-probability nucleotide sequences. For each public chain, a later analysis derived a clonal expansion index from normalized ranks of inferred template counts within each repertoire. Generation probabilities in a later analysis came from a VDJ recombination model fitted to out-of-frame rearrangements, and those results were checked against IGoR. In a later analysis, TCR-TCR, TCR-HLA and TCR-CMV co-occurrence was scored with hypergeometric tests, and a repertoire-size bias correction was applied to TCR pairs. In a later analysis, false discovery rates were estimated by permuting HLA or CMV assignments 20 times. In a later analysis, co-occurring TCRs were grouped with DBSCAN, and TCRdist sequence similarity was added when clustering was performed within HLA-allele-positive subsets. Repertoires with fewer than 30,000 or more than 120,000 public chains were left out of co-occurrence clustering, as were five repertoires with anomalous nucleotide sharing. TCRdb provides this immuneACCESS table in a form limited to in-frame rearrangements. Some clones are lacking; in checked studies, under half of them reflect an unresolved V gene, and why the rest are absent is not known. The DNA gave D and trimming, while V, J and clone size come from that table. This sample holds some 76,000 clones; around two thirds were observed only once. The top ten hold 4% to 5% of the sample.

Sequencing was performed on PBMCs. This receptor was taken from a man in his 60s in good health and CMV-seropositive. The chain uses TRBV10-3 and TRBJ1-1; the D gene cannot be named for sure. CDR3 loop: CATSPRGLMNTEAFF. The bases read TGTGCCACCAGCCCCCGCGGTTTGATGAACACTGAAGCTTTCTTT.